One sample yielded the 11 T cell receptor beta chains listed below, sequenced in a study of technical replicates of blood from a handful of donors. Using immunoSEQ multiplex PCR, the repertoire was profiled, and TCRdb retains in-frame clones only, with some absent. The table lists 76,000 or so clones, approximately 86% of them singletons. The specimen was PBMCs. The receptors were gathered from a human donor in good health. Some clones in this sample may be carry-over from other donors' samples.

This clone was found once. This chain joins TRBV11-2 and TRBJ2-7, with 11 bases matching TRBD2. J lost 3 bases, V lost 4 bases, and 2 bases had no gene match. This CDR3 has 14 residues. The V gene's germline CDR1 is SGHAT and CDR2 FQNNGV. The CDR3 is CASSSTSGNYEQYF. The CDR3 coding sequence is TGTGCCAGCAGCTCGACTAGCGGGAACTACGAGCAGTACTTC.

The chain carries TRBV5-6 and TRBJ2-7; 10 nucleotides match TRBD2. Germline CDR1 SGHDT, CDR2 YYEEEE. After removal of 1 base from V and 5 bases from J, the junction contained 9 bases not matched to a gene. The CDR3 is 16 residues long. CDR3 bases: TGTGCCAGCAGCTTGAGGTCTAGCGGGGGATCCCACGAGCAGTACTTC. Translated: CASSLRSSGGSHEQYF.

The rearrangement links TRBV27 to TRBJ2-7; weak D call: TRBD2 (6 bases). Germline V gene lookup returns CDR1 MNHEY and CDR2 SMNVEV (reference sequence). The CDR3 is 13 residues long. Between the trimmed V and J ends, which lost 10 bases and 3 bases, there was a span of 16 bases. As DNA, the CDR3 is TGTGCCACCCGTCTAGCGACCCACTACGAGCAGTACTTC. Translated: CATRLATHYEQYF.

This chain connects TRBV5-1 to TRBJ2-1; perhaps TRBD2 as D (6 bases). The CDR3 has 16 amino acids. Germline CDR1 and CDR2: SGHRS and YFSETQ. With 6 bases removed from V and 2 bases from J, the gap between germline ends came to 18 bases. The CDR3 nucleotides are TGCGCCAGCACTATAGTTGGGCGGGGCGCCTACAATGAGCAGTTCTTC. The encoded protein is CASTIVGRGAYNEQFF.

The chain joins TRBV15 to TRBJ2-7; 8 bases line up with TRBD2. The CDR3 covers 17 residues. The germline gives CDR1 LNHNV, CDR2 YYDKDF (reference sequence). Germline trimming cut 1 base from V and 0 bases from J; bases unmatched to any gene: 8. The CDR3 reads CATSRANLAGGSYEQYF. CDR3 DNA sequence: TGTGCCACCAGCAGAGCGAATCTAGCGGGCGGCTCCTACGAGCAGTACTTC.

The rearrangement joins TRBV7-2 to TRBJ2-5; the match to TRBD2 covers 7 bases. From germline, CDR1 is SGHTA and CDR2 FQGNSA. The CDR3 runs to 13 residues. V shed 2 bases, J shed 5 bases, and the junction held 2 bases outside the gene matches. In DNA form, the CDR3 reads TGTGCCAGCAGCTTATACGGGGGGGAGACCCAGTACTTC. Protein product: CASSLYGGETQYF.

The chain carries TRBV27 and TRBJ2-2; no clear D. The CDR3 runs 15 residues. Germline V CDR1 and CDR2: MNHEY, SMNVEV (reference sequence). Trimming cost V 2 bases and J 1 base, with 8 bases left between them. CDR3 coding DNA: TGTGCCAGCAGTTTAGCACTCGTGAACACCGGGGAGCTGTTTTTT. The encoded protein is CASSLALVNTGELFF.

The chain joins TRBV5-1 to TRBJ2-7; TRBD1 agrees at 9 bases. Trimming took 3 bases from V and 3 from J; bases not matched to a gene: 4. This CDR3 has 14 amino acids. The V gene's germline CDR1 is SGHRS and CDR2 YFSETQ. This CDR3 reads CASSWGQGNYEQYF. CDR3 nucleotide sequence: TGCGCCAGCAGCTGGGGACAGGGAAACTACGAGCAGTACTTC.

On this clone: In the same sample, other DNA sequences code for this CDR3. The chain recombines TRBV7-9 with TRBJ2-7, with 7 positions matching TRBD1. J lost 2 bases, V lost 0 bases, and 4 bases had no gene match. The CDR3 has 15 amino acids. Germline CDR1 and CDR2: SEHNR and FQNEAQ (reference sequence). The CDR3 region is CASSLASGGTYEQYF. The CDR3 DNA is TGTGCCAGCAGCTTAGCTTCAGGGGGAACCTACGAGCAGTACTTC.

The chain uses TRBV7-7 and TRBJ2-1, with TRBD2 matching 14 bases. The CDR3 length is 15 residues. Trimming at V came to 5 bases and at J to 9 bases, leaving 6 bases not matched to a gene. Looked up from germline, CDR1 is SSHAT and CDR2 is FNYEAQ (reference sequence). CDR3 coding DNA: TGTGCCAGCAGCGCCGGGACTAGCGGGAGCGGTGAGCAGTTCTTC. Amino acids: CASSAGTSGSGEQFF.

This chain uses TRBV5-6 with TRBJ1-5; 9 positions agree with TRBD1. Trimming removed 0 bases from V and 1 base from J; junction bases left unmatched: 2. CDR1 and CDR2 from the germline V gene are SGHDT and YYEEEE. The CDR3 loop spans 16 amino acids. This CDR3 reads CASSLGQGVSNQPQHF. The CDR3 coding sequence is TGTGCCAGCAGCTTGGGACAGGGGGTAAGCAATCAGCCCCAGCATTTT.